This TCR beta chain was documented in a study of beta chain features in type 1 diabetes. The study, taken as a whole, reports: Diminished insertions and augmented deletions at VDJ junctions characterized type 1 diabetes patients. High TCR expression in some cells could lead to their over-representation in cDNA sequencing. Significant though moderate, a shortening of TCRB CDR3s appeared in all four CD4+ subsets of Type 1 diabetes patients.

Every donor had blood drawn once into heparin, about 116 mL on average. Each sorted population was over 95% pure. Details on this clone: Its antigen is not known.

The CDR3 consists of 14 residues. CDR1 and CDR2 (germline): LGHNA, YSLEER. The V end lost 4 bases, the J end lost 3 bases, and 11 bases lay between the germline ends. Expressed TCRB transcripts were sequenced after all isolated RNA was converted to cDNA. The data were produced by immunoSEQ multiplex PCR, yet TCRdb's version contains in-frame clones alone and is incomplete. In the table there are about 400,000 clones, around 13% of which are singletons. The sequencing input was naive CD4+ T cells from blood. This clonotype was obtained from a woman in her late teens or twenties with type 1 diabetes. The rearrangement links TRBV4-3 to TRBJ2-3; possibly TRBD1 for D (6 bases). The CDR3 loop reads CASSPGQRTDTQYF. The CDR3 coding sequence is TGCGCCAGCAGCCCAGGACAGCGAACAGATACGCAGTATTTT.